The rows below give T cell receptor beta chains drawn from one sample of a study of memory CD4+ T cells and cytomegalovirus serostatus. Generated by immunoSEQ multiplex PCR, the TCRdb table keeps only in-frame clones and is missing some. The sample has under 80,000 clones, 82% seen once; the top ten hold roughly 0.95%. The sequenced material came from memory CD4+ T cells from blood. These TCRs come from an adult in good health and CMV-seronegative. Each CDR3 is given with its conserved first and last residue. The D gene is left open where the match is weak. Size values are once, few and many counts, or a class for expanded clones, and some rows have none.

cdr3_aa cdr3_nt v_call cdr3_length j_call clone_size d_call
CASSLVSGRGEQYF TGTGCCAGCAGCTTGGTGTCAGGGAGGGGCGAGCAGTACTTC TRBV11-2 14 TRBJ2-7 once TRBD2
CASRPDRGLAGELFF TGTGCCAGCAGGCCTGACAGGGGGCTCGCCGGGGAGCTGTTTTTT TRBV7-9 15 TRBJ2-2 - TRBD1
CAIRREEDIYNEQFF TGTGCCATCCGACGGGAGGAGGATATTTACAATGAGCAGTTCTTC TRBV10-3 15 TRBJ2-1 - TRBD2
CASRGLAGGREYYEQYF TGTGCCAGCAGGGGACTAGCGGGGGGCCGGGAATACTACGAGCAGTACTTC TRBV7-8 17 TRBJ2-7 - TRBD2
CSTKDRLEAFF TGCAGCACCAAGGACAGGCTTGAAGCTTTCTTT TRBV20-1 11 TRBJ1-1 - TRBD1
CASSLAGGVNIQYF TGTGCCAGCAGTTTAGCGGGAGGGGTAAACATTCAGTACTTC TRBV28 14 TRBJ2-4 - TRBD2
CASSIQGNEQFF TGCGCCAGCAGCATCCAGGGCAATGAGCAGTTCTTC TRBV5-1 12 TRBJ2-1 - -
CATKPFLNTEAFF TGTGCCACAAAACCATTCCTGAACACTGAAGCTTTCTTT TRBV6-6 13 TRBJ1-1 - -
CASSYSDSSLSYEQYF TGTGCCAGCAGTTACTCAGACAGTTCCCTCTCCTACGAGCAGTACTTC TRBV6-5 16 TRBJ2-7 - -
CASRDRGYTF TGTGCCAGCAGGGACAGAGGGTACACCTTC TRBV6-1 10 TRBJ1-2 - -
CASRENSNQPQHF TGTGCCAGCAGGGAGAATAGCAATCAGCCCCAGCATTTT TRBV28 13 TRBJ1-5 - -
CASSYSTSTDTQYF TGTGCCAGCAGCTATAGTACTAGCACAGATACGCAGTATTTT TRBV7-9 14 TRBJ2-3 - -
CASSRAGGEVRQFF TGTGCCAGCAGCAGGGCAGGGGGAGAGGTAAGGCAGTTCTTC TRBV6-5 14 TRBJ2-1 - TRBD1
CATSRDRGDLVYQPQHF TGTGCCACCAGCAGAGATCGGGGGGACCTAGTATATCAGCCCCAGCATTTT TRBV15 17 TRBJ1-5 - -
CASSSRAGSLAYEQYF TGTGCCAGCAGTTCACGGGCGGGCTCCTTGGCCTACGAGCAGTACTTC TRBV6-6 16 TRBJ2-7 - -
CASRPGQGCGYTF TGCGCCAGCAGGCCGGGACAGGGTTGCGGCTACACCTTC TRBV23-1 13 TRBJ1-2 many TRBD1
CAWTTSGTGNSPLHF TGTGCCTGGACTACCTCCGGGACAGGGAATTCACCCCTCCACTTT TRBV30 15 TRBJ1-6 - TRBD1
CASSQQRTTDTQYF TGCGCCAGCAGCCAGCAACGGACCACAGATACGCAGTATTTT TRBV5-1 14 TRBJ2-3 - -
CASSRGQGSAYNSPLHF TGTGCCAGCAGCCGGGGACAGGGTTCGGCGTATAATTCACCCCTCCACTTT TRBV5-8 17 TRBJ1-6 - TRBD1
CASSLAGPSGNTIYF TGTGCCAGCAGCTTAGCAGGCCCCTCTGGAAACACCATATATTTT TRBV5-6 15 TRBJ1-3 - -
CATLPSASSYNSPLHF TGTGCCACCCTCCCCTCAGCAAGCTCCTATAATTCACCCCTCCACTTT TRBV19 16 TRBJ1-6 - -
CASSSGGVSDGYTF TGCGCCAGCAGCTCCGGCGGGGTATCGGATGGCTACACCTTC TRBV5-1 14 TRBJ1-2 - -
CASGMGLPGEKLFF TGTGCCAGCGGGATGGGGCTGCCGGGTGAAAAACTGTTTTTT TRBV2 14 TRBJ1-4 - -
CASSPIAASGNTIYF TGTGCCAGCAGCCCCATCGCGGCCTCTGGAAACACCATATATTTT TRBV7-9 15 TRBJ1-3 - -
CAISESSEGGYTF TGTGCCATCAGTGAGTCGTCCGAAGGGGGCTACACCTTC TRBV10-3 13 TRBJ1-2 - -